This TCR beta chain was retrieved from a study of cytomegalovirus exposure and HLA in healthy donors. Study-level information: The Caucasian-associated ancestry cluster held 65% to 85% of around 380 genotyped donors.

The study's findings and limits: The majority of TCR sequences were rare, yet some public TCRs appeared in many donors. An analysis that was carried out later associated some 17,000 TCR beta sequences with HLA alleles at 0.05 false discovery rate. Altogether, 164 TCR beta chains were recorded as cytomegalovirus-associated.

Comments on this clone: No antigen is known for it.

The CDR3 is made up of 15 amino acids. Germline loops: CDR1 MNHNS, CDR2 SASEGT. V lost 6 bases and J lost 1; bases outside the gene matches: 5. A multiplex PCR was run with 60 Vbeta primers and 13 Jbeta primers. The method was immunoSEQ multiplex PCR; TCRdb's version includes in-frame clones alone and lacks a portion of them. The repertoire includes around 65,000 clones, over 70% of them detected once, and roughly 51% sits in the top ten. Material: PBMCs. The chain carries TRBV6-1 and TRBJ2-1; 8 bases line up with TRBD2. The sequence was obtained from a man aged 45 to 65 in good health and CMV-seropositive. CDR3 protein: CASRERERSYNEQFF. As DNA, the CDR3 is TGTGCCAGCAGGGAGCGGGAGAGATCCTACAATGAGCAGTTCTTC.